Listed here are 7 T cell receptor beta chains from one sample, sequenced in a study of control samples from healthy donors and cancer patients. The repertoire was sequenced with immunoSEQ multiplex PCR; TCRdb's copy has only in-frame clones and lacks some. The sample holds under 65,000 clones, approximately 90% seen once. The source material was PBMCs. Receptors originate from a man aged 25-40 years with colorectal cancer.

A few counts support this clone. The chain has TRBV6-4 and TRBJ2-3; 12 nucleotides align to TRBD2. V gave up 4 bases and J gave up 1 base; unmatched junction bases: 0. This CDR3 has 15 residues. Germline assignment: CDR1 MRHNA and CDR2 SNTAGT. The CDR3 spells CASSGLAGGTDTQYF. The CDR3 DNA is TGTGCCAGCAGTGGACTAGCGGGGGGCACAGATACGCAGTATTTT.

Concerning this clone itself: The germline gene is not matched at one end of the junction; a read error may be the cause. The chain uses TRBV7-7 and TRBJ1-3; D call uncertain. Germline V gene data show CDR1 as SSHAT and CDR2 as FNYEAQ (reference sequence). This CDR3 has 13 amino acids. CDR3 residues: CASSFGPGNTIYF. The CDR3 nucleotides read TGTGCTAGCAGCTTTGGTCCTGGAAACACCATATATTTT.

The chain couples TRBV5-4 to TRBJ2-7; D gene unclear. Germline lookup yields CDR1 SGHNT and CDR2 YYREEE (reference sequence). Trimming cost V 0 bases and J 8 bases, with 12 bases left between them. The CDR3 contains 13 residues. The CDR3 is CASSLDPLGQQYF. The CDR3 region has the DNA TGTGCCAGCAGCTTGGATCCCCTTGGACAGCAGTACTTC.

The V gene is TRBV4-1, the J gene TRBJ1-4; D is undetermined. Germline V lookup: CDR1 MGHRA, CDR2 YSYEKL. V lost 5 bases to trimming and J lost 3 bases, with 10 bases between them. This CDR3 has 14 residues. This CDR3 reads CASSEGNANEKLFF. As DNA, the CDR3 is TGCGCCAGCAGCGAAGGGAACGCTAATGAAAAACTGTTTTTT.

Regarding this clone: Distinct nucleotide sequences in the sample also encode this CDR3. The chain's CDR3 is CATSRGDIPNYGYTF. Written as DNA, the CDR3 is TGTGCCACCAGCAGGGGCGACATACCGAACTATGGCTACACCTTC. The rearrangement links TRBV15 to TRBJ1-2; D gene uncertain. CDR3 length: 15 residues. Germline V gives CDR1 LNHNV, CDR2 YYDKDF (reference sequence). Trimming cost V 3 bases and J 2 bases, with 13 bases left between them. Full variable domain (remainder filled in from reference TRBV15 and TRBJ1-2): DAMVIQNPRYQVTQFGKPVTLSCSQTLNHNVMYWYQQKSSQAPKLLFHYYDKDFNNEADTPDNFQSRRPNTSFCFLDIRSPGLGDTAMYLCATSRGDIPNYGYTFGSGTRLTVV.

The chain carries TRBV10-2 and TRBJ1-1; no clear D gene. Trimming removed 2 bases at V and 1 base at J, with 8 bases between. From germline, CDR1 is WSHSY and CDR2 SAAADI. The CDR3 is 14 residues long. CDR3 region: CASSEADTNTEAFF. The CDR3 coding sequence is TGCGCCAGCAGTGAGGCCGACACGAACACTGAAGCTTTCTTT.

The chain couples TRBV4-2 to TRBJ2-4, with 7 bases lining up with TRBD2. The V gene's germline CDR1 is LGHNA and CDR2 YNFKEQ. J lost 9 bases, V lost 0 bases, and 14 bases had no gene match. The CDR3 is 17 residues long. CDR3 sequence: CASSQEGRLAATGIQYF. In DNA, the CDR3 is TGTGCCAGCAGCCAAGAAGGACGCCTAGCGGCGACGGGCATTCAGTACTTC.